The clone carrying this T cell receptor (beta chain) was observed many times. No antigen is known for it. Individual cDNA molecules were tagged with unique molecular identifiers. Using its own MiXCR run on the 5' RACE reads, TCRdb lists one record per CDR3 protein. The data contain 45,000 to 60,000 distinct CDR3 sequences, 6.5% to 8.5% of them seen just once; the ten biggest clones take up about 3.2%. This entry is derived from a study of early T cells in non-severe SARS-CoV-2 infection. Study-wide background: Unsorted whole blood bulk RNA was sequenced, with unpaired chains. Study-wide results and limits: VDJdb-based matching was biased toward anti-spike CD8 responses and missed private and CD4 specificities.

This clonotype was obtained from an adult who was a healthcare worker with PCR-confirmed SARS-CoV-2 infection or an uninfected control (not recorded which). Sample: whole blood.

This CDR3 is CASSEGPAPNEKLFF. The CDR3 coding sequence is TGTGCCAGCAGCGAAGGTCCCGCTCCTAATGAAAAACTGTTTTTT. The chain combines TRBV9 with TRBJ1-4; D call uncertain. V was clipped by 3 bases and J by 3 bases, with 12 bases between them. The V gene's germline CDR1 is SGDLS and CDR2 YYNGEE. The CDR3 contains 15 residues. The full variable domain, its missing parts supplied by reference TRBV9 and TRBJ1-4, is DSGVTQTPKHLITATGQRVTLRCSPRSGDLSVYWYQQSLDQGLQFLIQYYNGEERAKGNILERFSAQQFPDLHSELNLSSLELGDSALYFCASSEGPAPNEKLFFGSGTQLSVL.